This TCR beta chain came from a study of CD8+ T cells in alopecia areata. Study-level findings and limits: Lesional scalp, especially alopecia totalis/universalis, showed higher clonality than normal scalp.

Comment on this clone: Its target is unknown.

It was cDNA, reverse transcribed from extracted RNA, that served as the sequencing template. Libraries were prepared by immunoSEQ multiplex PCR; TCRdb keeps only in-frame clonotypes and omits some of them. This sample carries 120,000 to 150,000 clones, 87% of them seen once, and the ten largest clones take less than 15%. V was trimmed by 4 bases and J by 0 bases, leaving 13 bases between them. This CDR3 has 16 residues. CDR1 MNHEY and CDR2 SMNVEV come from the germline V gene (reference sequence). Alopecia areata patients gave lesional scalp punch biopsies and peripheral blood samples. Isolation of CD4+ and CD8+ T cells from PBMCs was achieved by sorting.

Source: CD8+ T cells sorted from blood, taken at week 0. This sequence was found in a human donor with alopecia areata. The chain uses TRBV27 and TRBJ2-1, with D tentatively TRBD2 (6 bases). For the CDR3, the DNA is TGTGCCAGCAGTTGGATAGCGGCCAGCTCCTACAATGAGCAGTTCTTC. Translated, it gives CASSWIAASSYNEQFF.